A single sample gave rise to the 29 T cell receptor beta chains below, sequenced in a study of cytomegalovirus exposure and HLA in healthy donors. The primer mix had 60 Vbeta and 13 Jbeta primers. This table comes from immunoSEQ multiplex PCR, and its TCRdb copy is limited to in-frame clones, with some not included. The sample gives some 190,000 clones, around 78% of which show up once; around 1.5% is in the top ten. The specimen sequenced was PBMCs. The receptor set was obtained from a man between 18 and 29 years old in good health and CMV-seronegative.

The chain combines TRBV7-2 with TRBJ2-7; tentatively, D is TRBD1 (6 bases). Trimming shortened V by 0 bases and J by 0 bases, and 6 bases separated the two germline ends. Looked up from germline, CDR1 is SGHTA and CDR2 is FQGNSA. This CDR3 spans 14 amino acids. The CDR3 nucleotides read TGTGCCAGCAGCTTAGCGGGACACTCCTACGAGCAGTACTTC. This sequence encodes CASSLAGHSYEQYF. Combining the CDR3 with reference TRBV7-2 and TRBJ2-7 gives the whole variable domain GAGVSQSPSNKVTEKGKDVELRCDPISGHTALYWYRQSLGQGLEFLIYFQGNSAPDKSGLPSDRFSAERTGGSVSTLTIQRTQQEDSAVYLCASSLAGHSYEQYFGPGTRLTVT.

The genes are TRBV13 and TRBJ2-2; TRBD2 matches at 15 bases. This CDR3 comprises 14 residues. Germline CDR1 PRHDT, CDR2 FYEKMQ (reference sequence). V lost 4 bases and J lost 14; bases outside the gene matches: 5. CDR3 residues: CASSSGLAGGLLFF. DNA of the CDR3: TGTGCCAGCAGCTCCGGACTAGCGGGGGGGCTTCTGTTTTTT.

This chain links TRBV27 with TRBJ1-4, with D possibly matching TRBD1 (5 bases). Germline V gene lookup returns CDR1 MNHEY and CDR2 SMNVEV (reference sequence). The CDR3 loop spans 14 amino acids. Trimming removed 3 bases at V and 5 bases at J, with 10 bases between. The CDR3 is CASSLEGFNEKLFF. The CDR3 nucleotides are TGTGCCAGCAGTTTGGAGGGGTTCAATGAAAAACTGTTTTTT. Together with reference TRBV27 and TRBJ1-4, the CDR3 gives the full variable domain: EAQVTQNPRYLITVTGKKLTVTCSQNMNHEYMSWYRQDPGLGLRQIYYSMNVEVTDKGDVPEGYKVSRKEKRNFPLILESPSPNQTSLYFCASSLEGFNEKLFFGSGTQLSVL.

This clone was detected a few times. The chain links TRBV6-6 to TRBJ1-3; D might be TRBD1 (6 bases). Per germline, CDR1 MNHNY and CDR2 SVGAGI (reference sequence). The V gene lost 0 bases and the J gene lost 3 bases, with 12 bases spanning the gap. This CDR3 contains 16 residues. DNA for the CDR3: TGTGCCAGCAGTTACTCGGGGGGGGCTGGTGGAAACACCATATATTTT. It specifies CASSYSGGAGGNTIYF.

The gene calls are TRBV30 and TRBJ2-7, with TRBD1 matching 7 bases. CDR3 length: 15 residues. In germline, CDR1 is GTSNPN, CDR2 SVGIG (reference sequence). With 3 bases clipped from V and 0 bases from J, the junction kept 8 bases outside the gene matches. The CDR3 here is CAWRRGQPSSYEQYF. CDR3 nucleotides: TGTGCCTGGAGAAGGGGACAGCCTAGCTCCTACGAGCAGTACTTC.

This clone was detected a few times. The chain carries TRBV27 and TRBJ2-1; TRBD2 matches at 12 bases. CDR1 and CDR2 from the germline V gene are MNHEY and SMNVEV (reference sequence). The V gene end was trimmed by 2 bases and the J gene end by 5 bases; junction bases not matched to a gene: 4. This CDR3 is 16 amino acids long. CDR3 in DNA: TGTGCCAGCAGTTTACTAGCGGGAGGGCCAAACAATGAGCAGTTCTTC. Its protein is CASSLLAGGPNNEQFF.

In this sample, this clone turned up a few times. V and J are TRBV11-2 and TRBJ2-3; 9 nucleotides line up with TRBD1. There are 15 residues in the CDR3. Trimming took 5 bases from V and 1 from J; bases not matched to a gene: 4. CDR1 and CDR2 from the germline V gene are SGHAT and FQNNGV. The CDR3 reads CASSQQGAGTDTQYF. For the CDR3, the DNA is TGTGCCAGCAGCCAACAGGGGGCAGGCACAGATACGCAGTATTTT.

The CDR3 loop is CASRGAVKSSYEQYF. The CDR3 bases are TGTGCCAGCCGCGGGGCCGTGAAGAGCTCCTACGAGCAGTACTTC. This chain connects TRBV6-5 to TRBJ2-7, with a possible D match to TRBD2 (6 bases). CDR3 length equals 15 residues. With 8 bases removed from V and 0 bases from J, the gap between germline ends came to 17 bases. Germline loops: CDR1 MNHEY, CDR2 SVGAGI.

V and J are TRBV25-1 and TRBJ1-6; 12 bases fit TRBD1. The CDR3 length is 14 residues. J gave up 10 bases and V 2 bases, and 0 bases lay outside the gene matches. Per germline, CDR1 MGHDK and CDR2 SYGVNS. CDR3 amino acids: CASSEGTGGSPLHF. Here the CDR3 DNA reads TGTGCCAGCAGTGAAGGGACAGGGGGCTCACCCCTCCACTTT.

The CDR3 spells CASSLASGGNEQFF. For the CDR3, the DNA is TGCGCCAGCAGCTTGGCTAGCGGGGGTAATGAGCAGTTCTTC. The chain couples TRBV5-1 to TRBJ2-1; 10 nucleotides align to TRBD2. The germline gives CDR1 SGHRS, CDR2 YFSETQ. This CDR3 spans 14 amino acids. Trimming cost V 0 bases and J 7 bases; bases outside gene matches: 1.

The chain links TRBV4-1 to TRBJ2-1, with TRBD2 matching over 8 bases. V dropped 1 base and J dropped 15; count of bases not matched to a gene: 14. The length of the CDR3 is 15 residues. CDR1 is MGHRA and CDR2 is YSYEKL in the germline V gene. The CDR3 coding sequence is TGCGCCAGCAGCCAAGTGGGGTTAGCGGGAAGTAACAGGTTCTTC. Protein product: CASSQVGLAGSNRFF.

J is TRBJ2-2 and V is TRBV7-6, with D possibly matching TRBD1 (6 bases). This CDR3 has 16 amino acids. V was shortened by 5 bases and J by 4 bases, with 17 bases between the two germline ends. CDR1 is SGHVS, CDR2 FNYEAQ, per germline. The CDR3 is CASSNLRQVVTGELFF. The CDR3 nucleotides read TGTGCCAGCAGCAATCTGCGACAGGTGGTCACCGGGGAGCTGTTTTTT.

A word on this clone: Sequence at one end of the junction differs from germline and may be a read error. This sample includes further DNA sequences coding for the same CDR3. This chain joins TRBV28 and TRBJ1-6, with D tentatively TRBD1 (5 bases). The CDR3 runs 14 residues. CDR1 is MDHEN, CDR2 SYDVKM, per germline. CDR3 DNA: TGTGCCAGCAGTTTTGGGGCTTATAATTCCCCCCTCCACTTT. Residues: CASSFGAYNSPLHF.

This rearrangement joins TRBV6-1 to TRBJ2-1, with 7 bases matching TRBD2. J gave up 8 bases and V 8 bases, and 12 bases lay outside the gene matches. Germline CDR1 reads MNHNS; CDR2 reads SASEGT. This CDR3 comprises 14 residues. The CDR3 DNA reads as TGTGCCAGCGGGTACCTCCCTCGGGGGGATGAGCAGTTCTTC. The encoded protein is CASGYLPRGDEQFF.

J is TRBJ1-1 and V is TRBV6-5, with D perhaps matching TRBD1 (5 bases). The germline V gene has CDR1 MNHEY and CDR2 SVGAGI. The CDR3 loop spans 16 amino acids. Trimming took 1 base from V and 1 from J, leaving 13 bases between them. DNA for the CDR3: TGTGCCAGCAGTTACTATCGACCCGGGGGGAACACTGAAGCTTTCTTT. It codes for CASSYYRPGGNTEAFF.

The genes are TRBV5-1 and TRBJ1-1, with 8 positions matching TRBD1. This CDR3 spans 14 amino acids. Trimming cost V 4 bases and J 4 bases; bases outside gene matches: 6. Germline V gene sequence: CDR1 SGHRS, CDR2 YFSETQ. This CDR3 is CASSGTTGVTEAFF. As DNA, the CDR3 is TGCGCCAGCAGCGGAACGACAGGGGTCACTGAAGCTTTCTTT.

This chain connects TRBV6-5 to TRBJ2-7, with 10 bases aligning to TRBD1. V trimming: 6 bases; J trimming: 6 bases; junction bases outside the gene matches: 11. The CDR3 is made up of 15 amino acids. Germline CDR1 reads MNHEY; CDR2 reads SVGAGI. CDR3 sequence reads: CASSTMRDRGAEQYF. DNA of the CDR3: TGTGCCAGCAGCACTATGCGGGACAGGGGCGCCGAGCAGTACTTC.

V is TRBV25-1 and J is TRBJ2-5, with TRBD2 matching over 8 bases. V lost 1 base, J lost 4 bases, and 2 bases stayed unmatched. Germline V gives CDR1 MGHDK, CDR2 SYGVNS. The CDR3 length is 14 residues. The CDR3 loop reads CASSESGGGETQYF. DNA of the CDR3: TGTGCCAGCAGTGAATCGGGGGGGGGAGAGACCCAGTACTTC.

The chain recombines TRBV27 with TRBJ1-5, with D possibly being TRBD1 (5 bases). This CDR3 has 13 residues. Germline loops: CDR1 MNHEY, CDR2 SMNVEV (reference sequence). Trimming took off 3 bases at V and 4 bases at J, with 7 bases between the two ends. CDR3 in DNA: TGTGCCAGCAGTTTGGGGCGGAATCAGCCCCAGCATTTT. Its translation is CASSLGRNQPQHF.

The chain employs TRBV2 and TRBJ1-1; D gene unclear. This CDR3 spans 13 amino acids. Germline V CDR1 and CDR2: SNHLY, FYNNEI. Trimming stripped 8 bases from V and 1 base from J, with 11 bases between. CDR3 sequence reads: CASGLGGNTEAFF. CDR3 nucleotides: TGTGCCAGCGGTCTAGGAGGGAACACTGAAGCTTTCTTT.

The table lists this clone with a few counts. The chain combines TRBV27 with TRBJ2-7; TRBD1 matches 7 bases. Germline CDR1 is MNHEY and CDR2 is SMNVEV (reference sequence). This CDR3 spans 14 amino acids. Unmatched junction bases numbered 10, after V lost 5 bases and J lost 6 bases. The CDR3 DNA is TGTGCCAGCAGTCCAATAACCCCAGGGGGCGAGCAGTACTTC. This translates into CASSPITPGGEQYF.

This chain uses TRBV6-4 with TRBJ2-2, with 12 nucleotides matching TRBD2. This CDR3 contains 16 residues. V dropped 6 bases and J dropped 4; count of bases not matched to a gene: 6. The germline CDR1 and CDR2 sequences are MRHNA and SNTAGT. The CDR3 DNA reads TGTGCCAGCAGGAGACTAGCGGGAGACGGCACCGGGGAGCTGTTTTTT. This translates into CASRRLAGDGTGELFF.

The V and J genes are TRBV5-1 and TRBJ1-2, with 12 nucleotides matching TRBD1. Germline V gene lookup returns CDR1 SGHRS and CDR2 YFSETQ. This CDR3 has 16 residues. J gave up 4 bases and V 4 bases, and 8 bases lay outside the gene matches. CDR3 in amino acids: CASSGGTGGAGYGYTF. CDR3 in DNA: TGCGCCAGCAGCGGGGGGACAGGGGGCGCCGGCTATGGCTACACCTTC.

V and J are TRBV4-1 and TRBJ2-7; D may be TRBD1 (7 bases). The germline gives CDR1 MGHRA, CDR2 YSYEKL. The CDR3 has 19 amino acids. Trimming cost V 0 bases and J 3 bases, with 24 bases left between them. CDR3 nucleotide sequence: TGCGCCAGCAGCCAAGATAACGCAGGGGGAATGGCGGGGAACTACGAGCAGTACTTC. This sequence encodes CASSQDNAGGMAGNYEQYF.

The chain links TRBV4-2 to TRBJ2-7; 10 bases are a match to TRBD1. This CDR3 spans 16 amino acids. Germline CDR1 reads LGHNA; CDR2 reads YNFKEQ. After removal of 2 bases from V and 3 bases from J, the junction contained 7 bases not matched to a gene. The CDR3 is CASSQNLDRGGYEQYF. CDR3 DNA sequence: TGTGCCAGCAGCCAAAACCTGGACAGGGGGGGCTACGAGCAGTACTTC.

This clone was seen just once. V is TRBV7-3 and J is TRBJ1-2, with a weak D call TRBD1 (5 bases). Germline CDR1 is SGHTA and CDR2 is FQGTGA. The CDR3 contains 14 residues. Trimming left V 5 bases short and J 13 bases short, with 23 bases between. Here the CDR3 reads CASSTGTRTGGSTF. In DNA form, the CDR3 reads TGTGCCAGCAGCACCGGGACCAGAACTGGGGGGAGCACCTTC. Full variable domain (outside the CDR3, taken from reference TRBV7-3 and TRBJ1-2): GAGVSQTPSNKVTEKGKYVELRCDPISGHTALYWYRQSLGQGPEFLIYFQGTGAADDSGLPNDRFFAVRPEGSVSTLKIQRTERGDSAVYLCASSTGTRTGGSTFGSGTRLTVV.

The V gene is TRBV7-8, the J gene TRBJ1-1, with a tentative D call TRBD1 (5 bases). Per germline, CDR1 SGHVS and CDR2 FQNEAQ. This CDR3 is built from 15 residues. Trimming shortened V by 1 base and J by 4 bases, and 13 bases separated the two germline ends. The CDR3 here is CASSLGIGGGTEAFF. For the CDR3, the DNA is TGTGCCAGCAGCTTAGGGATTGGGGGGGGCACTGAAGCTTTCTTT.

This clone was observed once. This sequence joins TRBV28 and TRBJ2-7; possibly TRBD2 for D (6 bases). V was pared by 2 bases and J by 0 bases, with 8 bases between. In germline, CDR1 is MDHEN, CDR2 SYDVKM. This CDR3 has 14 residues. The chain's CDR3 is CASSLVSGSYEQYF. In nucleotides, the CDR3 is TGTGCCAGCAGTTTAGTTAGCGGCTCCTACGAGCAGTACTTC.

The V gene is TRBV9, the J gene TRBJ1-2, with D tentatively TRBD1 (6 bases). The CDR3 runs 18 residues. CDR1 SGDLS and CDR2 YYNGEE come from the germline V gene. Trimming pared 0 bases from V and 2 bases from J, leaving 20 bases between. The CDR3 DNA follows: TGTGCCAGCAGCGTAGGGGTCTCGTCGCGGCAGGGGAACTATGGCTACACCTTC. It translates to CASSVGVSSRQGNYGYTF.